These T cell receptor beta chains were read from a single sample in a study of cytomegalovirus exposure and HLA in healthy donors. Produced via immunoSEQ multiplex PCR; TCRdb's table is partial and in-frame only. Among some 180,000 clones listed, roughly 79% were seen once. The specimen was PBMCs. These receptors all come from a male donor in good health and CMV-seronegative. Both conserved end residues are part of each CDR3. A D gene is named only where the DNA matches it firmly. Size is omitted from some rows. Given values are once, few, many or a class for expanded clones.

j_call v_call clone_size d_call cdr3_nt cdr3_aa
TRBJ1-4 TRBV30 NA NA TGTGCGTCTCGACAGCCCATGAGTGAAAAACTGTTTTTT CASRQPMSEKLFF
TRBJ2-7 TRBV6-1 NA NA TGTGCCAGCAGTGCTACAGGACGGTCCTCCTACGAGCAGTACTTC CASSATGRSSYEQYF
TRBJ2-5 TRBV19 NA TRBD1 TGTGCCAGTAGTACACAAACAGGGGCAGAGACCCAGTACTTC CASSTQTGAETQYF
TRBJ1-5 TRBV6-1 NA NA TGTGCCAGCAGTGACATGCCCCAGCATTTT CASSDMPQHF
TRBJ2-5 TRBV4-2 NA TRBD2 TGTGCCAGCAGCCGCGGACTAGCCGAAGAGACCCAGTACTTC CASSRGLAEETQYF
TRBJ1-5 TRBV7-2 once NA TGTGCCAGCAGCTACTCCGGGACTGCTAGCAATCAGCCCCAGCATTTT CASSYSGTASNQPQHF
TRBJ2-3 TRBV9 NA NA TGTGCCAGCAGCGTAGCAGGGACAGATACGCAGTATTTT CASSVAGTDTQYF
TRBJ2-1 TRBV19 NA NA TGTGCCAGTAGTATAGGTCGGGGGTACAATGAGCAGTTCTTC CASSIGRGYNEQFF
TRBJ1-6 TRBV7-3 few NA TGTGCCAGCAGCATACAGGGTTCCTATAATTCACCCCTCCACTTT CASSIQGSYNSPLHF
TRBJ2-7 TRBV2 NA NA TGTGCCAGCAGTGCTTCTAACGGGGTGTTAGTCTACGAGCAGTACTTC CASSASNGVLVYEQYF
TRBJ1-1 TRBV11-3 NA NA TGTGCCAGCAGCCCCGGAGGCGCGGCCGCTTTCTTT CASSPGGAAAFF
TRBJ1-6 TRBV9 NA NA TGTGCCAGCAGCCAGACAACCTATAATTCACCCCTCCACTTT CASSQTTYNSPLHF
TRBJ2-3 TRBV2 NA NA TGTGCCAGCAGTCTTTCTAACACAGATACGCAGTATTTT CASSLSNTDTQYF
TRBJ2-7 TRBV6-5 once NA TGTGCCAGCAGTTACGGGGGCGGGGGAGAGCAGTACTTC CASSYGGGGEQYF
TRBJ2-2 TRBV15 few TRBD1 TGTGCCACCAGCGTCCGGGACAGCCACACCGGGGAGCTGTTTTTT CATSVRDSHTGELFF
TRBJ2-7 TRBV30 NA NA TGTGCCTGGGTGGGGGACTCCTACGAGCAGTACTTC CAWVGDSYEQYF
TRBJ1-6 TRBV19 NA NA TGTGCCAGTAGCCCGACCGACAGCCGCTCCTATAATTCACCCCTCCACTTT CASSPTDSRSYNSPLHF
TRBJ2-3 TRBV7-3 few NA TGTGCCAGCAGCACATATTCCTCCGATACGCAGTATTTT CASSTYSSDTQYF
TRBJ1-2 TRBV10-3 NA NA TGTGCCATCACTTTAGACAGCCGCTATGGCTACACCTTC CAITLDSRYGYTF
TRBJ2-7 TRBV9 NA NA TGTGCCAGCAAGAAGGAGTCCGGGTGGCAGTACTTC CASKKESGWQYF